The clone carrying this TCR beta chain was observed many times. Antigen: not known. Time point described: sample taken at primary tumor resection. The input material, whole RNA from tumor, nontumor lung or frozen PBMC, was sequenced unsorted. The donor group consisted of 72 patients who had untreated, early-stage non-small cell lung cancer. In the library, each TCR cDNA molecule bore its own unique molecular identifier. Each CDR3 protein gets one entry after TCRdb re-called the 5' RACE reads with MiXCR. The table includes more than 10,000 distinct CDR3 sequences, 4.5% to 6.5% detected once. This CDR3 has 13 residues. V was pared by 3 bases and J by 7 bases, with 4 bases of the junction left unmatched. Looked up from germline, CDR1 is SQVTM and CDR2 is ANQGSEA. The data originate from a study of spatial heterogeneity in lung cancer. About the research overall: Unique TCR and UMI combinations averaged more than ten appearances each in raw reads.

Whole-study findings and limits: Relative to follow-up, resection was when ubiquitous expanded tumor TCRs appeared more in blood.

This material consisted of PBMCs, taken at surgery. This TCR derives from a male donor with early-stage non-small cell lung cancer. The gene calls are TRBV29-1 and TRBJ2-7; 12 nucleotides align to TRBD2. The CDR3 nucleotides are TGCAGCGTTGATCCTAGCGGGAGGGCTGAGCAGTACTTC. This encodes CSVDPSGRAEQYF.